This T cell receptor beta chain stems from a study of cytomegalovirus exposure and HLA in healthy donors. Study conclusions and caveats: Near-uniform donor sequencing depth was presumed by presence/absence analyses.

The germline V and J ends were trimmed by 2 bases and 2 bases, with 6 bases remaining between them. The CDR3 runs to 13 residues. Per the germline V gene, CDR1 is MNHNS and CDR2 is SASEGT. Primers: 60 Vbeta forward and 13 Jbeta reverse. Assay: immunoSEQ multiplex PCR; the TCRdb copy retains only in-frame clones and omits some. The sample has some 110,000 clones; roughly two thirds are singletons. In the case of this clone: Its target is unknown.

This TCR was sampled from a woman in her 30s in good health and CMV-seronegative. The sample consisted of PBMCs. This rearrangement joins TRBV6-1 to TRBJ1-2; unclear D gene. CDR3 sequence: CASSERRNYGYTF. The CDR3 DNA reads as TGTGCCAGCAGTGAAAGGAGGAACTATGGCTACACCTTC.